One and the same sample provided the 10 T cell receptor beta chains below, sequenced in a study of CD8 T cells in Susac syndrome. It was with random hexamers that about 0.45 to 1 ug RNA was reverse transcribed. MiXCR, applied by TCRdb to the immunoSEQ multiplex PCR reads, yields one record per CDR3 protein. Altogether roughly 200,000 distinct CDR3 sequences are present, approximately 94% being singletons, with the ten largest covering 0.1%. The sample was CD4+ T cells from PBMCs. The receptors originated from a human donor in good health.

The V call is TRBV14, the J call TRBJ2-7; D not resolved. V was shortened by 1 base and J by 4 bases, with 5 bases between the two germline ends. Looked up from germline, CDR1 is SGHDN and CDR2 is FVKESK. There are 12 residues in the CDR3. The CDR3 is CASSQGRYEQYF. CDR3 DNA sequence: TGTGCCAGCAGCCAAGGGCGTTACGAGCAGTACTTC.

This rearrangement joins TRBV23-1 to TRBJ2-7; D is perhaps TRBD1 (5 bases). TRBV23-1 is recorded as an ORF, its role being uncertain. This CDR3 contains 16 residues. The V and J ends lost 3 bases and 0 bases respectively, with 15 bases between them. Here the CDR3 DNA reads TGCGCCAGCAGTCAGTTCCCAGGGTCTTTCTCCTACGAGCAGTACGTC. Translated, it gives CASSQFPGSFSYEQYV.

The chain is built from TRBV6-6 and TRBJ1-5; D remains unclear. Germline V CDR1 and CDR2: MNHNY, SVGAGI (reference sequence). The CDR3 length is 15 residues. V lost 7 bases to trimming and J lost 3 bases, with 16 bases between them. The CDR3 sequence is CASTLLADPNQPQHF. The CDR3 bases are TGTGCCAGCACCTTACTGGCAGACCCCAATCAGCCCCAGCATTTT.

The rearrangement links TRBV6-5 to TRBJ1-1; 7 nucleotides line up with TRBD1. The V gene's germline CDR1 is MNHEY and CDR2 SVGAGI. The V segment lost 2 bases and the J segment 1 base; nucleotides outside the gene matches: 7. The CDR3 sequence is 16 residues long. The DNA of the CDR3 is TGTGCCAGCAGTTACCGCTCGGGACAGACGAACACTGAAGCTTTCTTT. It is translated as CASSYRSGQTNTEAFF.

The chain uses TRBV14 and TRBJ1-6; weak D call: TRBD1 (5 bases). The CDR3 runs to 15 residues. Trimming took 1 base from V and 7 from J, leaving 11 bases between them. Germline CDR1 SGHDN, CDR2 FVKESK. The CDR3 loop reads CASSQAGGENSPLHF. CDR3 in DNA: TGTGCCAGCAGCCAAGCTGGGGGGGAAAATTCACCCCTCCACTTT.

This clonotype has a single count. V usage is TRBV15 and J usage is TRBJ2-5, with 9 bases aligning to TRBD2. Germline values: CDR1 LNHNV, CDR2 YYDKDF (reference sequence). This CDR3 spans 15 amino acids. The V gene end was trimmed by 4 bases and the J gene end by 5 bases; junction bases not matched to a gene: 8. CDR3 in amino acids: CATSTSGAGGETQYF. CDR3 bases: TGTGCCACCAGCACTAGCGGGGCGGGAGGCGAGACCCAGTACTTC. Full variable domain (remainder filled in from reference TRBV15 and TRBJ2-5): DAMVIQNPRYQVTQFGKPVTLSCSQTLNHNVMYWYQQKSSQAPKLLFHYYDKDFNNEADTPDNFQSRRPNTSFCFLDIRSPGLGDTAMYLCATSTSGAGGETQYFGPGTRLLVL.

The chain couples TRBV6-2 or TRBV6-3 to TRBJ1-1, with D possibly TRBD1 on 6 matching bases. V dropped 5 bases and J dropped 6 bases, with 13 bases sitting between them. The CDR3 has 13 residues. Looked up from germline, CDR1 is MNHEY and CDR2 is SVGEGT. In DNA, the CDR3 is TGTGCCAGCAGTCAAACAGGGACGCCTGAAGCTTTCTTT. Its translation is CASSQTGTPEAFF.

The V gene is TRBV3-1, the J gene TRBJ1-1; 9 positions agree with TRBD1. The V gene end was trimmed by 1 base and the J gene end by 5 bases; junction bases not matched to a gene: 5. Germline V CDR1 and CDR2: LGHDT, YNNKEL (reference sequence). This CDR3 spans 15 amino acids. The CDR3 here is CASSQGGQGKTEAFF. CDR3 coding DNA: TGTGCCAGCAGCCAAGGAGGACAGGGGAAAACTGAAGCTTTCTTT.

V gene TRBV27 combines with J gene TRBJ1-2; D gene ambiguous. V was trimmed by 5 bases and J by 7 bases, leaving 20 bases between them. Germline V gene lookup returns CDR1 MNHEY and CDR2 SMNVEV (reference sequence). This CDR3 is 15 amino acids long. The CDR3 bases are TGTGCCAGCAGTCAGCCTCCTCTGCGCGAACGTGGCTACACCTTC. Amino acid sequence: CASSQPPLRERGYTF.

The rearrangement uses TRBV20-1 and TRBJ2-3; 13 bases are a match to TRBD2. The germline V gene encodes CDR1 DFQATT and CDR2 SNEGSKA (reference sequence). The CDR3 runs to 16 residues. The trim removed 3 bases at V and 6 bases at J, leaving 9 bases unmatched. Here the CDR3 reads CSASYRLAGGPDTQYF. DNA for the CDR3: TGCAGTGCTAGCTACCGACTAGCGGGGGGCCCCGATACGCAGTATTTT.